This T cell receptor (beta chain) was recovered during a study of blood T cell repertoires in COVID-19. Turning to the study itself: Both acute and convalescent COVID-19 samples were obtained from the United States, Italy and Spain. PBMCs, B-cell-depleted T cells, or T cells were the source of the cDNA or gDNA that made up the material.

In the original processing: Reference gene primers were amplified, and this amplification served to estimate nucleated cell counts. The data were produced by immunoSEQ multiplex PCR, yet TCRdb's version contains in-frame clones alone and is incomplete. V and J calls and clone size are copied from that table; D and trimming were computed from the DNA. The repertoire holds under 200,000 clones, roughly 84% seen once, with less than 15% in the top ten. This CDR3 comprises 13 residues. Germline CDR1 reads MDHEN; CDR2 reads SYDVKM. The germline V and J ends were trimmed by 5 bases and 4 bases, with 11 bases remaining between them.

This TCR was sampled from a young man with active or convalescent COVID-19. The chain recombines TRBV28 with TRBJ1-1, with D unclear. The specimen was peripheral blood. Here the CDR3 reads CASSNTRGTEAFF. The CDR3, as DNA: TGTGCCAGCAGTAATACCAGAGGCACTGAAGCTTTCTTT.